The 12 T cell receptor beta chains presented below share a single source sample, sequenced in a study of T cells in localized non-small cell lung cancer. TCRdb's table, derived via immunoSEQ multiplex PCR, lists solely in-frame clones and lacks some. The table records tens of thousands of clones, less than 85% of them present only once. Specimen: peripheral blood, collected before any cancer treatment. The source of these receptors is a female donor of 60 years or more with stage I lung adenocarcinoma.

Judged by abundance, this clone is medium-sized. The V call is TRBV7-2, the J call TRBJ1-4; TRBD1 might be the D (5 bases). The CDR3 totals 16 residues. Germline CDR1 reads SGHTA; CDR2 reads FQGNSA. V gave up 4 bases and J gave up 13 bases, with 25 bases separating them. The CDR3 DNA is TGTGCCAGCAGCTATAGGGGAAGGTCTTCCGGCGGGGTACTGTTTTTT. It is translated as CASSYRGRSSGGVLFF.

This chain connects TRBV29-1 to TRBJ2-7; D is perhaps TRBD1 or TRBD2 (5 bases each). The CDR3 is made up of 12 amino acids. Trimming removed 4 bases at V and 3 bases at J, with 10 bases between. Per the germline V gene, CDR1 is SQVTM and CDR2 is ANQGSEA. CDR3 nucleotides: TGCAGCGTTGCCAGGGCGGGCTACGAGCAGTACTTC. Its translation: CSVARAGYEQYF.

About this clone: Other DNA sequences in the sample encode the same CDR3. The chain combines TRBV5-1 with TRBJ2-5, with D possibly matching TRBD2 (7 bases). In germline, CDR1 is SGHRS, CDR2 YFSETQ. CDR3 length: 16 amino acids. Trimming left V 2 bases short and J 1 base short, with 15 bases between. The CDR3 spells CASSLGGGGIQETQYF. Here the CDR3 DNA reads TGCGCCAGCAGCTTAGGAGGGGGGGGGATCCAAGAGACCCAGTACTTC.

This chain links TRBV30 with TRBJ1-1; D unresolved. Deletions cut 0 bases from V and 0 bases from J, with 5 bases between. CDR1 is GTSNPN and CDR2 is SVGIG in the germline V gene (reference sequence). CDR3 length: 13 residues. CDR3 in amino acids: CAWSVQLNTEAFF. The CDR3 DNA is TGTGCCTGGAGTGTACAGTTGAACACTGAAGCTTTCTTT.

The V gene is TRBV7-2, the J gene TRBJ1-2; the D is unclear. Germline loops: CDR1 SGHTA, CDR2 FQGNSA. The ends were cut back, 1 base at V and 4 bases at J, with 10 bases in the middle. The CDR3 sequence is 14 residues long. In DNA form, the CDR3 reads TGTGCCAGCAGCTTAGGATACGGTCCCTATGGCTACACCTTC. It specifies CASSLGYGPYGYTF.

This rearrangement joins TRBV4-1 to TRBJ1-6, with D unclear. V was trimmed by 4 bases and J by 3 bases, leaving 10 bases between them. This CDR3 is built from 15 residues. Germline V lookup: CDR1 MGHRA, CDR2 YSYEKL. This CDR3 reads CASSPAYGYNSPLHF. CDR3 sequence (DNA): TGCGCCAGCAGCCCGGCCTATGGCTATAATTCACCCCTCCACTTT.

The CDR3 is CASSRGQGRGNEQFF. The DNA of the CDR3 is TGTGCCAGCAGCAGAGGACAGGGAAGAGGCAATGAGCAGTTCTTC. The chain is built from TRBV5-4 and TRBJ2-1; 8 bases match TRBD1. V shed 4 bases, J shed 6 bases, and the junction held 9 bases outside the gene matches. Germline CDR1 SGHNT, CDR2 YYREEE (reference sequence). This CDR3 is 15 amino acids long.

The sample holds a few counts of this clone. This chain connects TRBV7-2 to TRBJ1-5; D remains unclear. Deletions cut 4 bases from V and 1 base from J, with 8 bases between. The CDR3 extends over 14 amino acids. Germline CDR1 and CDR2: SGHTA and FQGNSA. This chain's CDR3 is CASSWTGSNQPQHF. CDR3 DNA sequence: TGTGCCAGCAGCTGGACGGGGAGCAATCAGCCCCAGCATTTT.

The chain employs TRBV9 and TRBJ2-1; 9 nucleotides line up with TRBD2. J lost 9 bases, V lost 0 bases, and 7 bases had no gene match. Germline CDR1 and CDR2: SGDLS and YYNGEE. The CDR3 sequence is 15 residues long. Here the CDR3 reads CASSVEGREGIEQFF. CDR3 sequence (DNA): TGTGCCAGCAGCGTAGAGGGGCGGGAGGGAATTGAGCAGTTCTTC.

The rearrangement joins TRBV5-4 to TRBJ1-1, with D unclear. The CDR3 totals 14 residues. V lost 2 bases to trimming and J lost 0 bases, with 8 bases between them. Germline V gives CDR1 SGHNT, CDR2 YYREEE (reference sequence). The CDR3 reads CASSLGQMNTEAFF. As DNA, the CDR3 is TGTGCCAGCAGCTTAGGGCAGATGAACACTGAAGCTTTCTTT.

The V and J genes are TRBV6-1 and TRBJ1-2; the D gene is possibly TRBD1 (6 bases). Trimming took off 5 bases at V and 8 bases at J, with 21 bases between the two ends. The CDR3 has 15 residues. Germline V gene lookup returns CDR1 MNHNS and CDR2 SASEGT. The CDR3 coding sequence is TGTGCCAGCAGTCTCTCGATATGGGGGCGCCACGGCTACACCTTC. Its translation is CASSLSIWGRHGYTF.

This chain joins TRBV2 and TRBJ2-6; 7 bases map to TRBD1. V lost 5 bases and J lost 0; bases outside the gene matches: 4. Germline V gene lookup returns CDR1 SNHLY and CDR2 FYNNEI. This CDR3 is 16 amino acids long. Here the CDR3 reads CASSSGTASGANVLTF. The CDR3, as DNA: TGTGCCAGCAGTTCCGGGACAGCCTCTGGGGCCAACGTCCTGACTTTC.